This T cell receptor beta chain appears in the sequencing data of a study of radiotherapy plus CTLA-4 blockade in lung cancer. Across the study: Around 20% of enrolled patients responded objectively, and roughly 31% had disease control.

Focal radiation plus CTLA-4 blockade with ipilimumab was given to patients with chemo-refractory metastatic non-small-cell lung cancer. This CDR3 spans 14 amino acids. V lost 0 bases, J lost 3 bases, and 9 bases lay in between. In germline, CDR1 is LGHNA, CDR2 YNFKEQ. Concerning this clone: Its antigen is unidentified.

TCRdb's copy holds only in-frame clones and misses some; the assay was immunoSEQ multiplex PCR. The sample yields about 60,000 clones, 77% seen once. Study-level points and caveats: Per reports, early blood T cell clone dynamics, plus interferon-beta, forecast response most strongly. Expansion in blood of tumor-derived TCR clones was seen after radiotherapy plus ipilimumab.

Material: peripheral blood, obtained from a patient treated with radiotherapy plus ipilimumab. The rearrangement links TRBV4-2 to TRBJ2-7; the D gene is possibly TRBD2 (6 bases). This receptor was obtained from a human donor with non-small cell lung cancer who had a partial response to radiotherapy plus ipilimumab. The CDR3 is CASSQDEGGYEQYF. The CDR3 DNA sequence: TGTGCCAGCAGCCAAGACGAGGGAGGCTACGAGCAGTACTTC.